This record concerns one T cell receptor (beta chain) sequence. Its antigen remains unknown. Method: immunoSEQ multiplex PCR; TCRdb's copy keeps in-frame clones and lacks some. The sample lists more than 85,000 clones, roughly 90% seen once, with 1.4% to 1.5% in the top ten. The entry originates in a study of cytomegalovirus exposure and HLA in healthy donors. The CDR3 is made up of 12 amino acids. Germline V gives CDR1 SGHNT, CDR2 YYREEE (reference sequence). Trimming cost V 4 bases and J 3 bases, with 8 bases left between them. Overall study findings and caveats: Rarity characterized most TCR sequences, yet some public TCRs appeared in many donors. Using the classifier, cytomegalovirus status was reportedly diagnosed with high specificity and sensitivity.

Sequenced material: PBMCs. The rearrangement joins TRBV5-4 to TRBJ2-7; a weak D match, TRBD1 (6 bases). The receptor was isolated from a woman in her 30s in good health and CMV-seropositive. DNA for the CDR3: TGTGCCAGCAGCCAGGACAGCTACGAGCAGTACTTC. It yields the protein CASSQDSYEQYF. Variable domain in full (rest from reference TRBV5-4 and TRBJ2-7): ETGVTQSPTHLIKTRGQQVTLRCSSQSGHNTVSWYQQALGQGPQFIFQYYREEENGRGNFPPRFSGLQFPNYSSELNVNALELDDSALYLCASSQDSYEQYFGPGTRLTVT.